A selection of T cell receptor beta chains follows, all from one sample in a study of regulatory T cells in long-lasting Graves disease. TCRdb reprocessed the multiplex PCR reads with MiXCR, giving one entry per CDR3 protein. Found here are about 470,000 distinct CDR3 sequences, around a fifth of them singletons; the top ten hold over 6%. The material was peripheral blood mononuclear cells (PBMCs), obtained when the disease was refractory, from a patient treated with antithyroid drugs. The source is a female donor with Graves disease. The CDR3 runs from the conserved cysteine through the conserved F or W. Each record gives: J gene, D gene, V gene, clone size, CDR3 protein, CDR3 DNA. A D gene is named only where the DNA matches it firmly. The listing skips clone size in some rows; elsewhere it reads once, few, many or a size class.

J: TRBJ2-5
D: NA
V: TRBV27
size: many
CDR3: CASSAPKLSKTQYF
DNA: TGTGCCAGCAGTGCCCCCAAGTTGTCAAAGACCCAGTACTTC

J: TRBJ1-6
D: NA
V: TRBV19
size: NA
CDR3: CASSRREGRPSYNSPLHF
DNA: TGTGCCAGTAGTAGACGCGAGGGGAGGCCCTCCTATAATTCACCCCTCCACTTT

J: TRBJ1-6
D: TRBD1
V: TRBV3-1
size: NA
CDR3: CASSQDSGTDSPLHF
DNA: TGTGCCAGCAGCCAAGACTCCGGGACAGATTCACCCCTCCACTTT

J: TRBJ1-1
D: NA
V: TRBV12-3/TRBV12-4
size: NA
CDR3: CASSFIPQGRTEAFF
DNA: TGTGCCAGCAGTTTTATACCTCAGGGGCGAACTGAAGCTTTCTTT

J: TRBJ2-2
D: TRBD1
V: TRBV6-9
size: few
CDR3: CASSYTNPGTGPAGELFF
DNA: TGTGCCAGCAGTTACACCAACCCTGGGACAGGGCCGGCCGGGGAGCTGTTTTTT

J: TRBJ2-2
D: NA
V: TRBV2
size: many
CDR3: CASSRKSRGELFF
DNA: TGTGCCAGCTCCCGAAAGTCAAGGGGGGAGCTGTTTTTT

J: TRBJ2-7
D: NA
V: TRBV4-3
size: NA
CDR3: CASSQGKGTYEQYF
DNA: TGCGCCAGCAGCCAAGGGAAAGGGACCTACGAGCAGTACTTC

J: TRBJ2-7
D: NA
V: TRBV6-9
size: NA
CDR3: CASSYPTHGLGSYEQYF
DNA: TGTGCCAGCAGTTACCCCACGCACGGGCTGGGGTCCTACGAGCAGTACTTC

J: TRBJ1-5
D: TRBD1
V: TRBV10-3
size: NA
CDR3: CASAGGLGQPQHF
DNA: TGTGCCTCGGCAGGGGGCCTGGGTCAGCCCCAGCATTTT

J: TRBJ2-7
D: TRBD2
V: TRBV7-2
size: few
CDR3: CASSSEGTSGAYEQYF
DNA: TGTGCCAGCAGCTCTGAAGGGACTAGCGGCGCTTACGAGCAGTACTTC

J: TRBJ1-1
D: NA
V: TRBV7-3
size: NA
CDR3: CASSPSLGSEAFF
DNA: TGTGCCAGCAGTCCGAGCTTGGGGTCTGAAGCTTTCTTT

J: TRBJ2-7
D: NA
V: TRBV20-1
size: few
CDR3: CSAIEGGIYEQYF
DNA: TGCAGTGCCATCGAGGGGGGCATCTACGAGCAGTACTTC

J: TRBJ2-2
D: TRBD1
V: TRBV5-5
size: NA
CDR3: CASSRGQVDTGELFF
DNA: TGTGCCAGCAGCCGGGGACAGGTGGACACCGGGGAGCTGTTTTTT

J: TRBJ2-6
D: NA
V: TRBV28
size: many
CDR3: CASSSVPGGGDPSGANVLTF
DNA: TGTGCCAGCAGTTCCGTCCCCGGGGGAGGCGATCCTTCTGGGGCCAACGTCCTGACTTTC

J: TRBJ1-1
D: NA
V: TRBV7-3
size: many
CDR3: CASSFAGAGMNTEAFF
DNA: TGTGCCAGCAGCTTTGCAGGAGCCGGGATGAACACTGAAGCTTTCTTT

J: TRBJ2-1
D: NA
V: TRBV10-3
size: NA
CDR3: CAMTSQTSNEQFF
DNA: TGTGCCATGACTAGTCAAACCAGCAATGAGCAGTTCTTC

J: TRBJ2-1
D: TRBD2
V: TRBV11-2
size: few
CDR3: CASRQWGGTYNEQFF
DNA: TGTGCCAGCAGGCAATGGGGGGGGACCTACAATGAGCAGTTCTTC

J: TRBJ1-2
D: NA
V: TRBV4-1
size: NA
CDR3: CASSQDIGGSVYGYTF
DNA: TGCGCCAGCAGCCAAGATATAGGAGGCTCTGTCTATGGCTACACCTTC

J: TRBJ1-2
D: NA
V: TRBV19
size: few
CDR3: CASSIDGRTVAYTF
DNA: TGTGCCAGTAGTATAGACGGACGCACAGTGGCCTACACCTTC

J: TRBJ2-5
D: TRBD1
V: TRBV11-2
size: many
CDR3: CASSSTGGSQETQYF
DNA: TGTGCCAGCAGCTCTACAGGGGGTTCACAAGAGACCCAGTACTTC

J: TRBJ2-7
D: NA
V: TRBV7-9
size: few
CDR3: CASSLSLGRYEQYF
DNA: TGTGCCAGCAGCTTAAGTCTGGGCAGGTACGAGCAGTACTTC

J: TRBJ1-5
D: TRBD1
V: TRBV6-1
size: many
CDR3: CASSDDRGQGNQPQHF
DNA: TGTGCCAGCAGTGACGACAGGGGTCAGGGCAATCAGCCCCAGCATTTT

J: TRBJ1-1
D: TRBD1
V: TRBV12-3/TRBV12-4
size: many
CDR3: CASNPTGGFTEAFF
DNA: TGTGCCAGCAATCCGACAGGGGGCTTCACTGAAGCTTTCTTT

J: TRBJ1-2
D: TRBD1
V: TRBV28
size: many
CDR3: CASSPRTGALHRKGYTF
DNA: TGTGCCAGCAGCCCCCGGACAGGGGCCCTCCATCGGAAAGGCTACACCTTC

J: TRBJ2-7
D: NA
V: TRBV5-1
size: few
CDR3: CASSSPRTEAYEQYF
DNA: TGCGCCAGCAGCTCTCCACGGACCGAAGCCTACGAGCAGTACTTC

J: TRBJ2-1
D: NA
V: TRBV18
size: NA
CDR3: CASSRGGNNEQFF
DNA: TGTGCCAGCTCACGAGGCGGGAACAATGAGCAGTTCTTC

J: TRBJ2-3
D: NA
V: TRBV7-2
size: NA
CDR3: CASSITSGRTDTQYF
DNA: TGTGCCAGCTCAATCACCTCGGGACGAACAGATACGCAGTATTTT

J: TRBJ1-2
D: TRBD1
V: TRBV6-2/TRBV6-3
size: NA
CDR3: CASSEGTGANYGYTF
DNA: TGTGCCAGCAGTGAGGGGACAGGAGCCAACTATGGCTACACCTTC

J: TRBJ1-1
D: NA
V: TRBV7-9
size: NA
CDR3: CASTLTRSEAFF
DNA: TGTGCCAGCACCTTAACCCGGTCCGAAGCTTTCTTT

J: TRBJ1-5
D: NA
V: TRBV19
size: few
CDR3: CASSRWAANQPQHF
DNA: TGTGCCAGTAGTAGATGGGCAGCGAATCAGCCCCAGCATTTT

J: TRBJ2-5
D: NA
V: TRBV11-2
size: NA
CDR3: CASSFFAFQETQYF
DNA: TGTGCCAGCAGCTTCTTCGCATTTCAAGAGACCCAGTACTTC

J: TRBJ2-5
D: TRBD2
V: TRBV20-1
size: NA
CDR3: CSARLPSGGLQETQYF
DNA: TGCAGTGCTAGACTTCCTAGCGGGGGCCTTCAAGAGACCCAGTACTTC

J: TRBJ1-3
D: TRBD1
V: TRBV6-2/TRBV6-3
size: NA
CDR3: CASSALDRVPGNTIYF
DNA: TGTGCCAGCAGTGCGTTGGACAGGGTTCCCGGAAACACCATATATTTT